This is a list of T cell receptor beta chains from one sample in a study of low-dose radiotherapy and immunotherapy resistance in tumors. TCRdb passed the reads through MiXCR, listing each CDR3 protein once. The table records about 64,000 distinct CDR3 sequences, more than 25% of them present only once. The material was PBMCs, obtained before treatment. These receptors originate from a male donor with rectosigmoid adenocarcinoma. The CDR3 runs from the conserved cysteine through the conserved F or W. D genes are given only for firm matches. A clone size is listed for some rows: how often the clone was seen (once, few, many), or a class if it is expanded.

d_call	j_call	clone_size	v_call	cdr3_nt	cdr3_aa
.	TRBJ2-7	many	TRBV28	TGTGCCAGCAGTTTAGTGGCACCAGGCGAGCAGTACTTC	CASSLVAPGEQYF
.	TRBJ2-3	many	TRBV4-2	TGTGCCAGCAGCCAAGATGTGTCCCAGGGCAGCACAGATACGCAGTATTTT	CASSQDVSQGSTDTQYF
TRBD2	TRBJ2-5	.	TRBV4-2	TGTGCCAGCAGCCAAGTTCTAGCGGAGTACCAAGAGACCCAGTACTTC	CASSQVLAEYQETQYF
.	TRBJ2-1	many	TRBV29-1	TGCAGCGTTGATTGGGGTAGCTCCTACAATGAGCAGTTCTTC	CSVDWGSSYNEQFF
.	TRBJ2-7	many	TRBV20-1	TGCAGTGCCCCTAGGCAGGGGCTCCACGAGCAGTACTTC	CSAPRQGLHEQYF
TRBD1	TRBJ2-2	many	TRBV15	TGTGCCACCAGCAGAGGGACAGGGGACACCGGGGAGCTGTTTTTT	CATSRGTGDTGELFF
TRBD2	TRBJ2-7	many	TRBV4-2	TGTGCCAGCAGCCAAGCGGGGGGGCAGTACGAGCAGTACTTC	CASSQAGGQYEQYF
.	TRBJ2-7	many	TRBV7-9	TGTGCCAGCAGCCACACTGGTCGCTCCTACGAGCAGTACTTC	CASSHTGRSYEQYF
TRBD2	TRBJ2-1	many	TRBV12-3/TRBV12-4	TGTGCCAGCAGTTTAACTAGCGGGAGCTTGGCCTACAATGAGCAGTTCTTC	CASSLTSGSLAYNEQFF
.	TRBJ2-2	many	TRBV21-1	TGTGCCAGCAGTTACAGGGGTAACACCGGGGAGCTGTTTTTT	CASSYRGNTGELFF
TRBD1	TRBJ2-1	many	TRBV5-1	TGCGCCAGCAGCTCCCAGGGGGTCCCCTACAATGAGCAGTTCTTC	CASSSQGVPYNEQFF
.	TRBJ2-7	many	TRBV20-1	TGCAGTGCTAGAGATGAAGAGCAGTACTTC	CSARDEEQYF
.	TRBJ1-5	few	TRBV27	TGTGCCAGCAGCTTAAGGGGGTTCAATCAGCCCCAGCATTTT	CASSLRGFNQPQHF
TRBD1	TRBJ1-1	many	TRBV6-2/TRBV6-3	TGTGCCAGCACCCCAGGGGGACAGGAAGCTTTCTTT	CASTPGGQEAFF
.	TRBJ2-3	many	TRBV4-3	TGCGCCAGCAGCCAAGATCTCGGGTCCTCGAGCACAGATACGCAGTATTTT	CASSQDLGSSSTDTQYF
.	TRBJ2-7	.	TRBV28	TGTGCCAGCACTGGATCGGCCGCAGGCGGGTACGAGCAGTACTTC	CASTGSAAGGYEQYF
.	TRBJ1-2	many	TRBV6-2/TRBV6-3	TGTGCCAGCAGACGCACAGGGTCGATGGGCTACACCTTC	CASRRTGSMGYTF